These 23 T cell receptor beta chains were all obtained from the same sample, sequenced in a study of cytomegalovirus exposure and HLA in healthy donors. Primers for the PCR totalled 60 Vbeta and 13 Jbeta. The repertoire was sequenced with immunoSEQ multiplex PCR; TCRdb's copy has only in-frame clones and lacks some. Of approximately 100,000 clones listed, about 75% were seen once; the top ten hold 4.5% to 6%. The sample was PBMCs. The receptors derive from a woman in her forties in good health and CMV-seronegative.

Concerning this clone: Other DNA sequences in the sample encode the same CDR3. The chain links TRBV30 to TRBJ1-5; a weak D match, TRBD1 (6 bases). The germline CDR1 and CDR2 sequences are GTSNPN and SVGIG (reference sequence). V lost 5 bases to trimming and J lost 7 bases, with 15 bases between them. This CDR3 contains 13 residues. The CDR3 nucleotides read TGTGCCTGGTCTTTGGGAGGGGGGCAGCCCCAGCATTTT. This codes for CAWSLGGGQPQHF. Supplemented by reference TRBV30 and TRBJ1-5, the full variable domain reads SQTIHQWPATLVQPVGSPLSLECTVEGTSNPNLYWYRQAAGRGLQLLFYSVGIGQISSEVPQNLSASRPQDRQFILSSKKLLLSDSGFYLCAWSLGGGQPQHFGDGTRLSIL.

This clone was picked up a small number of times. The CDR3 sequence: CASRPDRKGAFF. CDR3 DNA: TGCGCCAGCAGACCCGACAGGAAAGGAGCTTTCTTT. The chain is built from TRBV5-1 and TRBJ1-1, with D perhaps TRBD1 (6 bases). Germline CDR1 reads SGHRS; CDR2 reads YFSETQ. V gave up 5 bases and J gave up 10 bases, with 15 bases separating them. This CDR3 spans 12 amino acids.

V gene TRBV7-8 combines with J gene TRBJ1-5; D is ambiguous. The germline V gene has CDR1 SGHVS and CDR2 FQNEAQ. CDR3 size: 13 residues. V lost 0 bases and J 4 bases, leaving 4 bases between the germline ends. In DNA form, the CDR3 reads TGTGCCAGCAGCTTAGCGCAGAATCAGCCCCAGCATTTT. It is translated as CASSLAQNQPQHF.

The rearrangement links TRBV30 to TRBJ2-7; perhaps TRBD1 as D (6 bases). The CDR3 extends over 16 amino acids. Trimming removed 1 base from V and 7 bases from J, with 23 bases in between. CDR1 is GTSNPN and CDR2 is SVGIG in the germline V gene (reference sequence). This CDR3 is CAWSAAPDLDRKEQYF. For the CDR3, the DNA is TGTGCCTGGAGTGCCGCTCCAGACCTGGACAGAAAAGAGCAGTACTTC.

This chain uses TRBV7-6 with TRBJ1-5; D not certain. The V and J ends lost 5 bases and 3 bases respectively, with 8 bases between them. Germline CDR1 and CDR2: SGHVS and FNYEAQ. The CDR3 runs to 13 residues. The CDR3 region is CASSPQYNQPQHF. The CDR3 DNA is TGTGCCAGCAGCCCGCAGTACAATCAGCCCCAGCATTTT.

A few counts support this clone. This rearrangement joins TRBV6-6 to TRBJ2-7; TRBD1 is a possible D gene (7 bases). Per germline, CDR1 MNHNY and CDR2 SVGAGI (reference sequence). Deletions cut 2 bases from V and 3 bases from J, with 14 bases between. There are 15 residues in the CDR3. CDR3 nucleotides: TGTGCCAGCAGTTACAAGGAGGGGGCAAACTACGAGCAGTACTTC. Translation: CASSYKEGANYEQYF.

The rearrangement uses TRBV7-6 and TRBJ2-3; D is perhaps TRBD2 (5 bases). Germline V lookup: CDR1 SGHVS, CDR2 FNYEAQ. This CDR3 contains 15 residues. The V end was cut by 4 bases, the J end by 1 base, with 12 bases between. CDR3 DNA: TGTGCCAGCAGCTATATCGGGGAAGGCACAGATACGCAGTATTTT. This gives the protein CASSYIGEGTDTQYF. The entire variable domain, with the rest obtained from reference TRBV7-6 and TRBJ2-3, is as follows: GAGVSQSPRYKVTKRGQDVALRCDPISGHVSLYWYRQALGQGPEFLTYFNYEAQQDKSGLPNDRFSAERPEGSISTLTIQRTEQRDSAMYRCASSYIGEGTDTQYFGPGTRLTVL.

In DNA form, the CDR3 reads TGTGCCAGCTCACCAACAACAGCTAATCAGCCCCAGCATTTT. Translated, it gives CASSPTTANQPQHF. The chain joins TRBV18 to TRBJ1-5; D unclear. V was trimmed by 2 bases and J by 4 bases, leaving 9 bases between them. Per the germline V gene, CDR1 is KGHSH and CDR2 is LQKENI. This CDR3 has 14 residues.

This clone was seen more than once but under ten times. The genes are TRBV7-8 and TRBJ1-3; TRBD1 might be the D (6 bases). V was shortened by 5 bases and J by 0 bases, with 14 bases between the two germline ends. CDR1 and CDR2 (germline): SGHVS, FQNEAQ. This CDR3 spans 16 amino acids. Written as DNA, the CDR3 is TGTGCCAGCAGCGTTGACAGGCCTGGCTCTGGAAACACCATATATTTT. Translating it yields CASSVDRPGSGNTIYF. Full variable domain (rest looked up from reference TRBV7-8 and TRBJ1-3): GAGVSQSPRYKVAKRGQDVALRCDPISGHVSLFWYQQALGQGPEFLTYFQNEAQLDKSGLPSDRFFAERPEGSVSTLKIQRTQQEDSAVYLCASSVDRPGSGNTIYFGEGSWLTVV.

The chain carries TRBV6-5 and TRBJ1-1; possibly TRBD1 for D (5 bases). V gave up 6 bases and J gave up 1 base, with 12 bases separating them. Germline CDR1 reads MNHEY; CDR2 reads SVGAGI. The CDR3 is made up of 14 amino acids. CDR3 protein: CASSRTIQNTEAFF. In DNA form, the CDR3 reads TGTGCCAGCAGCAGGACAATCCAGAACACTGAAGCTTTCTTT.

The V gene is TRBV11-1, the J gene TRBJ2-3; 13 bases align to TRBD2. This CDR3 has 16 amino acids. V gave up 8 bases and J gave up 3 bases; unmatched junction bases: 8. CDR1 and CDR2 (germline): SGHAT, FQDESV (reference sequence). The CDR3 coding sequence is TGTGCCAGCCGGACTAGCGGGGGATTCATAACAGATACGCAGTATTTT. Its protein is CASRTSGGFITDTQYF.

This chain links TRBV4-1 with TRBJ1-4; 7 bases line up with TRBD1. In germline, CDR1 is MGHRA, CDR2 YSYEKL. The CDR3 is 15 residues long. The J segment lost 7 bases and the V segment lost 0 bases, leaving 5 bases of the junction unmatched. Here the CDR3 DNA reads TGCGCCAGCAGCCAAGAGAAGGGGGCGGGTGAAAAACTGTTTTTT. This encodes CASSQEKGAGEKLFF.

The rearrangement links TRBV7-2 to TRBJ2-3; maybe TRBD2 (6 bases). Per the germline V gene, CDR1 is SGHTA and CDR2 is FQGNSA. V gave up 1 base and J gave up 4 bases, with 9 bases separating them. CDR3 length: 14 residues. The CDR3, as DNA: TGTGCCAGCAGCTTAGACAGCGGGTCAGATACGCAGTATTTT. This translates into CASSLDSGSDTQYF.

The chain uses TRBV6-6 and TRBJ1-2, with 12 nucleotides matching TRBD1. V trimming: 4 bases; J trimming: 6 bases; junction bases outside the gene matches: 9. The CDR3 consists of 16 residues. Looked up from germline, CDR1 is MNHNY and CDR2 is SVGAGI (reference sequence). The CDR3 spells CASSSTGQGAANGYTF. CDR3 nucleotides: TGTGCCAGCAGTTCGACGGGACAGGGGGCGGCAAATGGCTACACCTTC.

The rearrangement uses TRBV4-1 and TRBJ1-5; a weak D match, TRBD1 (5 bases). The germline V and J ends were trimmed by 0 bases and 6 bases, with 12 bases remaining between them. CDR1 MGHRA and CDR2 YSYEKL come from the germline V gene. The CDR3 sequence is 15 residues long. In DNA form, the CDR3 reads TGCGCCAGCAGCCAAGAACACGGGGGGAGTCAGCCCCAGCATTTT. Residues: CASSQEHGGSQPQHF.

The chain links TRBV18 to TRBJ2-3; weak D call: TRBD1 (5 bases). The V end lost 4 bases, the J end lost 0 bases, and 8 bases lay between the germline ends. This CDR3 is 14 amino acids long. Per germline, CDR1 KGHSH and CDR2 LQKENI. The CDR3 nucleotides read TGTGCCAGCTCACGGACACCTAGCACAGATACGCAGTATTTT. Encoded protein: CASSRTPSTDTQYF.

This clone has just a few counts. This sequence joins TRBV6-5 and TRBJ1-1; D gene unclear. CDR3 length equals 15 residues. With 7 bases removed from V and 0 bases from J, the gap between germline ends came to 15 bases. Germline CDR1 reads MNHEY; CDR2 reads SVGAGI. The CDR3 sequence: CASKTRRALNTEAFF. CDR3 nucleotide sequence: TGTGCCAGCAAGACCAGGAGGGCTCTGAACACTGAAGCTTTCTTT.

This chain uses TRBV18 with TRBJ1-5, with D tentatively TRBD1 (5 bases). Trimming pared 3 bases from V and 0 bases from J, leaving 12 bases between. Germline loops: CDR1 KGHSH, CDR2 LQKENI. The CDR3 is 16 residues long. The CDR3: CASSPYGGNSNQPQHF. Written as DNA, the CDR3 is TGTGCCAGCTCACCGTACGGGGGGAATAGCAATCAGCCCCAGCATTTT.

The V call is TRBV7-2, the J call TRBJ2-7, with D uncertain. In germline, CDR1 is SGHTA, CDR2 FQGNSA. The CDR3 extends over 13 amino acids. The V end was cut by 1 base, the J end by 2 bases, with 6 bases between. The CDR3, as DNA: TGTGCCAGCAGCTTAGGGGCCCCCTACGAGCAGTACTTC. It codes for CASSLGAPYEQYF.

CDR3 sequence reads: CASGLGVAGYTF. For the CDR3, the DNA is TGTGCCAGCGGACTCGGTGTGGCTGGCTACACCTTC. V and J are TRBV27 and TRBJ1-2; D is ambiguous. In germline, CDR1 is MNHEY, CDR2 SMNVEV (reference sequence). The CDR3 runs to 12 residues. Between the trimmed V and J ends, which lost 8 bases and 7 bases, there was a span of 14 bases.

The chain couples TRBV5-1 to TRBJ1-1, with a tentative D call TRBD1 (5 bases). V lost 5 bases and J lost 4, with 15 bases in between. The CDR3 runs to 14 residues. Germline-derived CDR1 and CDR2 are SGHRS and YFSETQ. The CDR3 DNA reads TGCGCCAGCAGATTGACAGCGGGGGGCACTGAAGCTTTCTTT. Protein sequence: CASRLTAGGTEAFF.

V is TRBV14 and J is TRBJ1-1, with D perhaps TRBD1 (6 bases). CDR1 is SGHDN, CDR2 FVKESK, per germline. The CDR3 extends over 13 amino acids. Trimming took off 5 bases at V and 2 bases at J, with 9 bases between the two ends. CDR3 region: CASSSQGNTEAFF. CDR3 nucleotide sequence: TGTGCCAGCAGCTCACAGGGAAACACTGAAGCTTTCTTT. Drawing the rest from reference TRBV14 and TRBJ1-1, the complete variable domain is EAGVTQFPSHSVIEKGQTVTLRCDPISGHDNLYWYRRVMGKEIKFLLHFVKESKQDESGMPNNRFLAERTGGTYSTLKVQPAELEDSGVYFCASSSQGNTEAFFGQGTRLTVV.

The rearrangement uses TRBV7-8 and TRBJ2-7; D is possibly TRBD2 (5 bases). V was shortened by 5 bases and J by 7 bases, with 15 bases between the two germline ends. This CDR3 has 13 residues. Germline CDR1 is SGHVS and CDR2 is FQNEAQ. The chain's CDR3 is CASSRGPTGEQYF. The CDR3 nucleotides read TGTGCCAGCAGCAGAGGCCCGACGGGGGAGCAGTACTTC.